The clone carrying this T cell receptor (beta chain) has a handful of counts. These data come from a study of T cells after yellow fever vaccination. Germline values: CDR1 SGHRS, CDR2 YFSETQ. The CDR3 covers 15 residues. The V gene end was trimmed by 5 bases and the J gene end by 6 bases; junction bases not matched to a gene: 12. One entry per CDR3 protein results from TCRdb running MiXCR on the 5' RACE reads. In the table there are 200,000 or so distinct CDR3 sequences, roughly 6.8% of which are singletons. This chain joins TRBV5-1 and TRBJ2-7, with 9 bases identical to TRBD1. The clonotype comes from a man aged 25-40 years who received the YFV17D yellow fever vaccine. The input for sequencing was CD4+ T cells sorted from PBMCs, taken on the day of the yellow fever booster vaccination. The CDR3 reads CASSSVGQGALEQYF. The CDR3 bases are TGCGCCAGCAGTTCAGTGGGACAGGGAGCCCTCGAGCAGTACTTC.